One sample yielded the 25 T cell receptor beta chains listed below, sequenced in a study of beta chain features in type 1 diabetes. What was sequenced were expressed TCRB transcripts, since all of the isolated RNA had been reverse transcribed. The repertoire was sequenced with immunoSEQ multiplex PCR; TCRdb's copy has only in-frame clones and lacks some. The table lists around 280,000 clones, under 8.5% of them singletons. The sample consisted of central memory CD4+ T cells from blood. All receptors come from a woman aged 18 to 35 in good health.

This clone was observed a handful of times. Distinct nucleotide sequences in the sample also encode this CDR3. V usage is TRBV5-1 and J usage is TRBJ2-5; 8 nucleotides agree with TRBD1. The CDR3 has 16 residues. Germline-derived CDR1 and CDR2 are SGHRS and YFSETQ. J lost 1 base, V lost 0 bases, and 5 bases had no gene match. The CDR3 DNA is TGCGCCAGCAGCTTGGGGGGACAGGCGGGCCAAGAGACCCAGTACTTC. Protein: CASSLGGQAGQETQYF.

This clone was detected ten times or more. CDR3 residues: CASAQGLAENEQFF. The CDR3 nucleotides are TGTGCCTCAGCCCAGGGACTAGCGGAAAATGAGCAGTTCTTC. The genes are TRBV10-3 and TRBJ2-1; 11 nucleotides match TRBD2. With 11 bases clipped from V and 7 bases from J, the junction kept 10 bases outside the gene matches. This CDR3 is 14 amino acids long. Germline CDR1 and CDR2: ENHRY and SYGVKD.

The rearrangement links TRBV2 to TRBJ1-1, with unresolved D. Germline V gene lookup returns CDR1 SNHLY and CDR2 FYNNEI. The CDR3 has 13 residues. The V gene lost 3 bases and the J gene lost 11 bases, with 16 bases spanning the gap. The CDR3, as DNA: TGTGCCAGCAGTGAGAACCTTCTAGTCGTGGCTTTCTTT. Translating it yields CASSENLLVVAFF.

The chain uses TRBV4-3 and TRBJ1-3; a weak D match, TRBD1 (5 bases). V shed 4 bases and J shed 4 bases, with 11 bases lying between them. The CDR3 totals 14 residues. The V gene's germline CDR1 is LGHNA and CDR2 YSLEER. DNA for the CDR3: TGCGCCAGCAGCCCCCGCAGGGTAGGAAACACCATATATTTT. Protein product: CASSPRRVGNTIYF.

This clone showed up just a few times. DNA of the CDR3: TGTGCCAGCAGGGGACCAGGGACTAGCCGATACAATGAGCAGTTCTTC. Protein: CASRGPGTSRYNEQFF. V is TRBV7-2 and J is TRBJ2-1; 9 bases line up with TRBD2. V gave up 6 bases and J gave up 4 bases; unmatched junction bases: 10. Germline lookup yields CDR1 SGHTA and CDR2 FQGNSA. This CDR3 comprises 16 residues. Using reference TRBV7-2 and TRBJ2-1 for the parts outside the CDR3, the full variable domain is GAGVSQSPSNKVTEKGKDVELRCDPISGHTALYWYRQSLGQGLEFLIYFQGNSAPDKSGLPSDRFSAERTGGSVSTLTIQRTQQEDSAVYLCASRGPGTSRYNEQFFGPGTRLTVL.

The V gene is TRBV6-5, the J gene TRBJ2-1; no firm D call. This CDR3 is 13 amino acids long. The ends were cut back, 2 bases at V and 4 bases at J, with 6 bases in the middle. Germline CDR1 is MNHEY and CDR2 is SVGAGI. The CDR3 DNA follows: TGTGCCAGCAGTTACGTCGGGTACAATGAGCAGTTCTTC. This codes for CASSYVGYNEQFF.

This clone has a handful of counts. The chain employs TRBV5-4 and TRBJ2-7; 9 nucleotides align to TRBD2. Trimming removed 3 bases from V and 7 bases from J; junction bases left unmatched: 11. Germline V lookup: CDR1 SGHNT, CDR2 YYREEE (reference sequence). This CDR3 region has 15 residues. This chain's CDR3 is CASSSRAAGGFEQYV. CDR3 DNA sequence: TGTGCCAGCAGCTCCCGTGCGGCGGGGGGGTTTGAGCAGTACGTC.

This rearrangement joins TRBV19 to TRBJ2-1, with 10 nucleotides matching TRBD2. This CDR3 spans 19 amino acids. The ends lost 4 bases at V and 5 bases at J; junction bases unmatched: 17. CDR1 is LNHDA, CDR2 SQIVND, per germline (reference sequence). CDR3 in DNA: TGTGCCAGTAGTACGAGACCCTCACAAGCGGGAGGGACTCACAATGAGCAGTTCTTC. Its translation: CASSTRPSQAGGTHNEQFF.

The chain recombines TRBV29-1 with TRBJ2-7; D may be TRBD2 (5 bases). CDR1 and CDR2 from the germline V gene are SQVTM and ANQGSEA. CDR3 size: 14 residues. V lost 1 base and J lost 4, with 14 bases in between. CDR3 coding DNA: TGCAGCGTTGAAGCGAGAGGAACTAGGTACGAGCAGTACTTC. It specifies CSVEARGTRYEQYF.

The rearrangement uses TRBV7-6 and TRBJ2-1, with TRBD2 identical over 8 bases. The CDR3 is 16 amino acids. The trim removed 1 base at V and 2 bases at J, leaving 4 bases unmatched. Germline lookup yields CDR1 SGHVS and CDR2 FNYEAQ. The CDR3 DNA follows: TGTGCCAGCAGCTTAGTTCGAGCGGGGGCCTACAATGAGCAGTTCTTC. This translates into CASSLVRAGAYNEQFF.

The V and J genes are TRBV6-1 and TRBJ1-6; 9 nucleotides align to TRBD1. CDR3 length: 16 residues. Germline V CDR1 and CDR2: MNHNS, SASEGT. V shed 3 bases, J shed 8 bases, and the junction held 8 bases outside the gene matches. CDR3 sequence reads: CASSDRTGAPYSPLHF. CDR3 DNA sequence: TGTGCCAGCAGTGATAGGACAGGGGCGCCGTATTCACCCCTCCACTTT.

The chain is built from TRBV7-3 and TRBJ2-1, with TRBD2 identical over 13 bases. The CDR3 extends over 15 amino acids. V was pared by 5 bases and J by 7 bases, with 5 bases of the junction left unmatched. Germline V CDR1 and CDR2: SGHTA, FQGTGA. CDR3 residues: CASSQTSGGPNEQFF. The CDR3 coding sequence is TGTGCCAGCAGCCAGACTAGCGGGGGGCCGAATGAGCAGTTCTTC.

This chain's CDR3 is CASRGQGRGGTDTQYF. The DNA of the CDR3 is TGTGCCAGCAGGGGACAGGGGAGAGGGGGCACAGATACGCAGTATTTT. This sequence joins TRBV7-9 and TRBJ2-3, with 10 bases lining up with TRBD1. V gave up 6 bases and J gave up 1 base; unmatched junction bases: 7. In germline, CDR1 is SEHNR, CDR2 FQNEAQ (reference sequence). The CDR3 loop spans 16 amino acids.

This clone was observed a handful of times. This CDR3 reads CASRPDSRTGELFF. The CDR3 DNA follows: TGTGCCAGCAGGCCGGACAGCCGCACCGGGGAGCTGTTTTTT. The genes are TRBV28 and TRBJ2-2, with D possibly being TRBD1 (6 bases). Germline V CDR1 and CDR2: MDHEN, SYDVKM. The ends were cut back, 6 bases at V and 4 bases at J, with 12 bases in the middle. The CDR3 runs to 14 residues.

The rearrangement joins TRBV4-3 to TRBJ2-3, with D uncertain. The germline V and J ends were trimmed by 2 bases and 5 bases, with 8 bases remaining between them. CDR1 LGHNA and CDR2 YSLEER come from the germline V gene. CDR3 size: 13 residues. The CDR3 DNA sequence: TGCGCCAGCAGCCAACGGAGCTTAGATACGCAGTATTTT. Protein: CASSQRSLDTQYF.

The chain joins TRBV5-6 to TRBJ2-1; no firm D call. V lost 2 bases and J 8 bases, leaving 5 bases between the germline ends. In germline, CDR1 is SGHDT, CDR2 YYEEEE. This CDR3 comprises 11 residues. DNA for the CDR3: TGTGCCAGCAGCTTTGGGTATGAGCAGTTCTTC. It encodes CASSFGYEQFF.

This clone appeared many times. The rearrangement links TRBV2 to TRBJ2-3; D call uncertain. CDR1 and CDR2 (germline): SNHLY, FYNNEI. Trimming cost V 4 bases and J 2 bases, with 10 bases left between them. The CDR3 is made up of 14 amino acids. The CDR3 nucleotides are TGTGCCAGCAGTGTTGTCTCAGCCACAGATACGCAGTATTTT. It encodes CASSVVSATDTQYF. The whole variable domain, filled in from reference TRBV2 and TRBJ2-3, reads EPEVTQTPSHQVTQMGQEVILRCVPISNHLYFYWYRQILGQKVEFLVSFYNNEISEKSEIFDDQFSVERPDGSNFTLKIRSTKLEDSAMYFCASSVVSATDTQYFGPGTRLTVL.

V and J are TRBV7-9 and TRBJ2-3, with TRBD1 matching 10 bases. The CDR3 loop spans 14 amino acids. Unmatched junction bases numbered 3, after V lost 5 bases and J lost 4 bases. Germline CDR1 reads SEHNR; CDR2 reads FQNEAQ (reference sequence). The CDR3 reads CASSQGQGADTQYF. CDR3 bases: TGTGCCAGCAGCCAAGGACAGGGGGCAGATACGCAGTATTTT.

The chain uses TRBV14 and TRBJ1-4, with D tentatively TRBD1 (5 bases). The CDR3 is 17 residues long. Germline V lookup: CDR1 SGHDN, CDR2 FVKESK. With 0 bases removed from V and 7 bases from J, the gap between germline ends came to 18 bases. CDR3 loop: CASSQDLGLRRGEKLFF. The CDR3, as DNA: TGTGCCAGCAGCCAAGATCTGGGACTTAGGCGGGGTGAAAAACTGTTTTTT.

This clone was observed a handful of times. V and J are TRBV9 and TRBJ1-1, with D possibly TRBD1 on 6 matching bases. The CDR3 spans 14 residues. Germline V lookup: CDR1 SGDLS, CDR2 YYNGEE. V was cut by 0 bases and J by 7 bases, with 13 bases left in between. Here the CDR3 DNA reads TGTGCCAGCAGCGTAGGATTAGGGGGACTTGAAGCTTTCTTT. It is translated as CASSVGLGGLEAFF.

The chain joins TRBV11-1 to TRBJ2-7; TRBD1 agrees at 7 bases. J was trimmed by 6 bases and V by 1 base; bases with no gene match: 9. Per the germline V gene, CDR1 is SGHAT and CDR2 is FQDESV (reference sequence). The CDR3 length is 15 residues. The CDR3 region is CASSLEPTGITEQYF. The DNA for the CDR3 is TGTGCCAGCAGCTTAGAACCGACAGGGATTACCGAGCAGTACTTC.

DNA for the CDR3: TGTGCCAGTTCCTGGCAGGAAGGGACTGAAGCTTTCTTT. It is translated as CASSWQEGTEAFF. This chain connects TRBV19 to TRBJ1-1, with no clear D. CDR1 and CDR2 from the germline V gene are LNHDA and SQIVND (reference sequence). V was trimmed by 8 bases and J by 5 bases, leaving 15 bases between them. The CDR3 spans 13 residues.

The chain has TRBV6-5 and TRBJ2-1; 8 positions match TRBD1. The germline CDR1 and CDR2 sequences are MNHEY and SVGAGI. Germline trimming cut 6 bases from V and 10 bases from J; bases unmatched to any gene: 11. The CDR3 is made up of 14 amino acids. CDR3 nucleotides: TGTGCCAGCAGCCGCGGACAGGGATCAGGGGAGCAGTTCTTC. Protein sequence: CASSRGQGSGEQFF.

This chain links TRBV9 with TRBJ2-3, with D possibly being TRBD2 (5 bases). Trimming pared 1 base from V and 3 bases from J, leaving 6 bases between. Per germline, CDR1 SGDLS and CDR2 YYNGEE. The CDR3 length is 13 residues. CDR3 nucleotides: TGTGCCAGCAGCGTAACGGGGACAGATACGCAGTATTTT. Translated: CASSVTGTDTQYF.

The chain combines TRBV28 with TRBJ2-2; D might be TRBD1 or TRBD2, each matching 6 bases. V was clipped by 2 bases and J by 9 bases, with 10 bases between them. This CDR3 is 13 amino acids long. The germline V gene encodes CDR1 MDHEN and CDR2 SYDVKM. CDR3 nucleotide sequence: TGTGCCAGCAGTTTAGAGGGGGGCAGGGAGCTGTTTTTT. Protein sequence: CASSLEGGRELFF.